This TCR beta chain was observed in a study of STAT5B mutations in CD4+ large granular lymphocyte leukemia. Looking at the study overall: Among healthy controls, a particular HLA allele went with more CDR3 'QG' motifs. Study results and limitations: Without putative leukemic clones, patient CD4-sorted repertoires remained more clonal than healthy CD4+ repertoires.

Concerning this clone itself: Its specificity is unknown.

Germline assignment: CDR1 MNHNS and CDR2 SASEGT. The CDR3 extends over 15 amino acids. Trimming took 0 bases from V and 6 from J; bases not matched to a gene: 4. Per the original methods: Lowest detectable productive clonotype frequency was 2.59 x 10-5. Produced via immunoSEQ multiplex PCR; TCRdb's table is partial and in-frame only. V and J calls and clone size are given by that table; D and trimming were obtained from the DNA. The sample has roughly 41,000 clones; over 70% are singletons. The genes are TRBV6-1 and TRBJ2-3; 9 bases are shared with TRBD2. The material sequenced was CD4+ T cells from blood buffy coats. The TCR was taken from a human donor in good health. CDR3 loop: CASSEAPTSGDTQYF. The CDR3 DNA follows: TGTGCCAGCAGTGAAGCTCCAACTAGCGGGGATACGCAGTATTTT.